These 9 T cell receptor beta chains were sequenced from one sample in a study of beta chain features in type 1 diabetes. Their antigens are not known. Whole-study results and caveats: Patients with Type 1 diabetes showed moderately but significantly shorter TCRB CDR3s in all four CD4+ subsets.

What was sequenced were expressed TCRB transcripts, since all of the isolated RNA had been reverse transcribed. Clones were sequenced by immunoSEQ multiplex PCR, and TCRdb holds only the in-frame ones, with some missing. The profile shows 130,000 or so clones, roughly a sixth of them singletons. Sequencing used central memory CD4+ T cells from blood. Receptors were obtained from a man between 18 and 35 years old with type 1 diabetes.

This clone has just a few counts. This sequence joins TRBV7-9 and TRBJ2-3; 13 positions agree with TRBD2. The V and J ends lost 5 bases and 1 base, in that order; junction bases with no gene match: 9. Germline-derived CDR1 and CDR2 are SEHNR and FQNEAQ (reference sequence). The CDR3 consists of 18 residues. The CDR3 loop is CASSPGLAGVYGTDTQYF. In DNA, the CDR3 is TGTGCCAGCAGCCCCGGACTAGCGGGAGTGTACGGCACAGATACGCAGTATTTT.

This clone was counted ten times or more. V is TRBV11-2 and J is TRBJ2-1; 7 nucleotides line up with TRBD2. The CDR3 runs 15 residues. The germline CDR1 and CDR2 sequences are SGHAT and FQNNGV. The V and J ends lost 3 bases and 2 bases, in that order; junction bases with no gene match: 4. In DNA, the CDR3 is TGTGCCAGCAGCTTTGAGCGGGAAACCTACAATGAGCAGTTCTTC. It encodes CASSFERETYNEQFF.

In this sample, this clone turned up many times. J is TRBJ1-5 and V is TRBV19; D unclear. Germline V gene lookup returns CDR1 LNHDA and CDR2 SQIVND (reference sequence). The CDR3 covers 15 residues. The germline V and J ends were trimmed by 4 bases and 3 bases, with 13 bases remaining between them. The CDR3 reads CASSTQTGINQPQHF. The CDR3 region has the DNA TGTGCCAGTAGTACCCAAACGGGCATCAATCAGCCCCAGCATTTT. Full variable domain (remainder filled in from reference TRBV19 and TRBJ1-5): DGGITQSPKYLFRKEGQNVTLSCEQNLNHDAMYWYRQDPGQGLRLIYYSQIVNDFQKGDIAEGYSVSREKKESFPLTVTSAQKNPTAFYLCASSTQTGINQPQHFGDGTRLSIL.

The CDR3 loop reads CAWRVVNYGYTF. The DNA of the CDR3 is TGTGCCTGGAGAGTCGTTAACTATGGCTACACCTTC. V gene TRBV30 combines with J gene TRBJ1-2, with D hard to call. This CDR3 is built from 12 residues. The ends were cut back, 3 bases at V and 1 base at J, with 6 bases in the middle. Looked up from germline, CDR1 is GTSNPN and CDR2 is SVGIG (reference sequence). The complete variable domain, with remaining parts taken from reference TRBV30 and TRBJ1-2, reads SQTIHQWPATLVQPVGSPLSLECTVEGTSNPNLYWYRQAAGRGLQLLFYSVGIGQISSEVPQNLSASRPQDRQFILSSKKLLLSDSGFYLCAWRVVNYGYTFGSGTRLTVV.

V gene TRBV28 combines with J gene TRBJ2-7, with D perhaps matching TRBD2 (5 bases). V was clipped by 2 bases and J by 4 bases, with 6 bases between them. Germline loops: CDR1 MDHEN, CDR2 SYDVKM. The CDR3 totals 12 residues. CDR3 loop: CASSLPGYEQYF. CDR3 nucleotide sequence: TGTGCCAGCAGTTTACCGGGGTACGAGCAGTACTTC.

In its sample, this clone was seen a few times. The CDR3 is CAWSVTEVNEKLFF. The CDR3 nucleotides are TGTGCCTGGAGTGTAACAGAAGTAAATGAAAAACTGTTTTTT. The chain carries TRBV30 and TRBJ1-4; D uncertain. The CDR3 is 14 residues long. Germline assignment: CDR1 GTSNPN and CDR2 SVGIG (reference sequence). V gave up 0 bases and J gave up 5 bases, with 10 bases separating them.

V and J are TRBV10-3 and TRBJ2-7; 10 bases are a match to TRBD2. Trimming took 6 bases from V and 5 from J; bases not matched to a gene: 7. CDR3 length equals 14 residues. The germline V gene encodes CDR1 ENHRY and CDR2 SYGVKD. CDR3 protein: CAIRQREGLNEQYF. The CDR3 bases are TGTGCCATCAGACAGCGGGAGGGCCTTAACGAGCAGTACTTC.

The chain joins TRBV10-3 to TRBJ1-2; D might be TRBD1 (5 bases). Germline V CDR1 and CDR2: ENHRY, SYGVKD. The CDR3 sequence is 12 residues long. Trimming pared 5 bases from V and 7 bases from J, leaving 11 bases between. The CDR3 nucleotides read TGTGCCATCAGTCGGGACGAACGTGGCTACACCTTC. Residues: CAISRDERGYTF.

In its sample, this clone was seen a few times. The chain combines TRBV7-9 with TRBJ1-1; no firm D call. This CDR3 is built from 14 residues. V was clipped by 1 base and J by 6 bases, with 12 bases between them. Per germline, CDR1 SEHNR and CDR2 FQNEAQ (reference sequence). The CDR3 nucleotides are TGTGCCAGCAGCTTAGACGCGGTGGGCCCTGAAGCTTTCTTT. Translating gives CASSLDAVGPEAFF.